The 12 T cell receptor beta chains below all came from one sample that was sequenced in a study of stem cell transplantation in POMP-related autoinflammatory disease. Assay used: immunoSEQ multiplex PCR; TCRdb lists only in-frame clones, some missing. The sample records some 69,000 clones, approximately 90% being singletons. This sample comprised CD4+ T cells from PBMCs, obtained after stem cell transplantation. These receptors were taken from a human patient with POMP-related autoinflammation and immune dysregulation (PRAID). Some T cells may be provided by the graft donor.

The chain has TRBV18 and TRBJ1-6, with unresolved D. This CDR3 has 13 amino acids. V was trimmed by 2 bases and J by 8 bases, leaving 7 bases between them. Per the germline V gene, CDR1 is KGHSH and CDR2 is LQKENI. Here the CDR3 reads CASSPTVDSPLHF. The DNA of the CDR3 is TGTGCCAGCTCACCAACGGTGGATTCACCCCTCCACTTT.

V is TRBV5-1 and J is TRBJ1-6; D might be TRBD1 (5 bases). CDR3 length: 16 residues. CDR1 is SGHRS and CDR2 is YFSETQ in the germline V gene. V lost 4 bases, J lost 9 bases, and 20 bases lay in between. The CDR3 region has the DNA TGCGCCAGCAGCGCCCGGGGCCAGGGAGAGAGTTCACCCCTCCACTTT. It codes for CASSARGQGESSPLHF.

The gene calls are TRBV7-9 and TRBJ2-5; tentative D call: TRBD1 (5 bases). This CDR3 has 15 residues. In germline, CDR1 is SEHNR, CDR2 FQNEAQ (reference sequence). V was pared by 1 base and J by 1 base, with 10 bases between. CDR3 residues: CASSLGQGTQETQYF. Here the CDR3 DNA reads TGTGCCAGCAGCTTAGGGCAGGGCACCCAAGAGACCCAGTACTTC.

The chain combines TRBV28 with TRBJ1-5, with a weak D call TRBD1 (6 bases). This CDR3 contains 13 residues. The V and J ends lost 10 bases and 7 bases respectively, with 17 bases between them. From germline, CDR1 is MDHEN and CDR2 SYDVKM. CDR3 in DNA: TGTGCCATCCCAGGGGAAATAGGACAGCCCCAGCATTTT. It is translated as CAIPGEIGQPQHF.

V and J are TRBV7-9 and TRBJ2-6; the D is unclear. Trimming pared 11 bases from V and 4 bases from J, leaving 15 bases between. Germline CDR1 is SEHNR and CDR2 is FQNEAQ (reference sequence). The CDR3 is 14 residues long. The CDR3 is CAAQGRAGANVLTF. The CDR3 bases are TGTGCCGCCCAAGGAAGGGCCGGGGCCAACGTCCTGACTTTC.

The rearrangement joins TRBV28 to TRBJ1-2, with D perhaps matching TRBD1 (5 bases). Germline loops: CDR1 MDHEN, CDR2 SYDVKM. Trimming took off 5 bases at V and 7 bases at J, with 20 bases between the two ends. CDR3 length: 15 amino acids. In DNA, the CDR3 is TGTGCCAGCAGTCTAGTAGGACCGGGGGGTGGTGGCTACACCTTC. It specifies CASSLVGPGGGGYTF.

The J gene is TRBJ2-7, the V gene TRBV14; TRBD1 matches 7 bases. CDR1 is SGHDN and CDR2 is FVKESK in the germline V gene. Losses at the gene ends were 4 bases for V and 6 bases for J; bases not matched to a gene: 6. CDR3 length: 13 amino acids. The chain's CDR3 is CASSRRQGREQYV. CDR3 DNA: TGTGCCAGCAGCCGGCGACAGGGTCGCGAGCAGTACGTC.

The J gene is TRBJ2-5, the V gene TRBV5-1; D gene unclear. V shed 0 bases and J shed 4 bases, with 7 bases lying between them. Germline lookup yields CDR1 SGHRS and CDR2 YFSETQ. This CDR3 spans 13 amino acids. CDR3 amino acids: CASSLGLRETQYF. DNA of the CDR3: TGCGCCAGCAGCTTGGGGCTGCGAGAGACCCAGTACTTC.

This clone showed up just once. The chain uses TRBV4-1 and TRBJ2-1; 11 positions agree with TRBD2. Germline lookup yields CDR1 MGHRA and CDR2 YSYEKL. The length of the CDR3 is 15 residues. The junction had 0 bases not matched to a gene; V was cut back by 1 base and J by 4 bases. The CDR3 reads CASSQVAGGYNEQFF. CDR3 sequence (DNA): TGCGCCAGCAGCCAAGTAGCGGGGGGGTACAATGAGCAGTTCTTC.

The chain uses TRBV5-1 and TRBJ1-1; 8 bases fit TRBD1. With 4 bases clipped from V and 7 bases from J, the junction kept 12 bases outside the gene matches. CDR3 length: 15 amino acids. Germline CDR1 SGHRS, CDR2 YFSETQ. The CDR3 region is CASSTQGGPEGEAFF. CDR3 nucleotide sequence: TGCGCCAGCAGCACACAGGGGGGTCCTGAGGGTGAAGCTTTCTTT.

This chain links TRBV10-3 with TRBJ2-1; 11 nucleotides match TRBD2. Trimming cost V 11 bases and J 4 bases; bases outside gene matches: 16. CDR1 is ENHRY and CDR2 is SYGVKD in the germline V gene. The CDR3 loop spans 17 amino acids. CDR3 DNA sequence: TGTGCCTCAACCCCCACTAGCGGGAGAGTCCGGTACAATGAGCAGTTCTTC. This codes for CASTPTSGRVRYNEQFF.

The chain employs TRBV19 and TRBJ1-2; D might be TRBD1 (6 bases). Per germline, CDR1 LNHDA and CDR2 SQIVND (reference sequence). Trimming removed 6 bases at V and 6 bases at J, with 14 bases between. The CDR3 is made up of 13 amino acids. DNA for the CDR3: TGTGCCAGTAGGATTCCAGGGGAAGATGGCTACACCTTC. Translation gives CASRIPGEDGYTF.